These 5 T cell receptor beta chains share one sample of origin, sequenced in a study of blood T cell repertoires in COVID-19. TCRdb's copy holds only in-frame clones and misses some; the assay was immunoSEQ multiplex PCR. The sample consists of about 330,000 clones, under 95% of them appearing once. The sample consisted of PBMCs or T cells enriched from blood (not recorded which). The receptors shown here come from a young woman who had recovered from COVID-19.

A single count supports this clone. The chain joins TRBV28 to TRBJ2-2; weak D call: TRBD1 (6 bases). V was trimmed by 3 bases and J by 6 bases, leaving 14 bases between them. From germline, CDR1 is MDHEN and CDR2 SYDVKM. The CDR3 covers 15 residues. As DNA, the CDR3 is TGTGCCAGCAGTTTCCCGGACAGTTTATCCGGGGAGCTGTTTTTT. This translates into CASSFPDSLSGELFF.

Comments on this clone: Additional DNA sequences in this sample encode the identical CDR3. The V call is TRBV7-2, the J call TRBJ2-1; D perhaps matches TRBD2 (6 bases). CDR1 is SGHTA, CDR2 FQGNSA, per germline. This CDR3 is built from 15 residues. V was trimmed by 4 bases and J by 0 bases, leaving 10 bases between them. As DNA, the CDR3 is TGTGCCAGCAGCTCGGGACTTAGCTCCTACAATGAGCAGTTCTTC. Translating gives CASSSGLSSYNEQFF. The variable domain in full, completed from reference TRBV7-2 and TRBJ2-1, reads GAGVSQSPSNKVTEKGKDVELRCDPISGHTALYWYRQSLGQGLEFLIYFQGNSAPDKSGLPSDRFSAERTGGSVSTLTIQRTQQEDSAVYLCASSSGLSSYNEQFFGPGTRLTVL.

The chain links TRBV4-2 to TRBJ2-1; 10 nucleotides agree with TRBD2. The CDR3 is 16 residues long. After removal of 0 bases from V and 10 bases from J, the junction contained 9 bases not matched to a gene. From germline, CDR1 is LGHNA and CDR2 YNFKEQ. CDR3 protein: CASSQDGVAGGEEQFF. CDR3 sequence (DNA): TGTGCCAGCAGCCAAGATGGGGTAGCGGGGGGAGAAGAGCAGTTCTTC.

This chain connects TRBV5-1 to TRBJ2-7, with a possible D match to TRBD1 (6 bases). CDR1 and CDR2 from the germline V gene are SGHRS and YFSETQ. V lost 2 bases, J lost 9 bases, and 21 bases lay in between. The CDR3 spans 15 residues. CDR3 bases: TGCGCCAGCAGCTTAGACAGGCCGGACCTACGAGGGCAGTACTTC. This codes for CASSLDRPDLRGQYF.

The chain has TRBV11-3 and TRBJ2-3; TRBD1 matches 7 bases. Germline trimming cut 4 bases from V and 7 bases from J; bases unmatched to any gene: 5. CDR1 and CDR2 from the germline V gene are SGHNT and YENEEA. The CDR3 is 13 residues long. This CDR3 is CASSSTGANTQYF. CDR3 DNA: TGTGCCAGCAGCTCCACAGGGGCAAATACGCAGTATTTT.